The 28 T cell receptor beta chains below all came from one sample that was sequenced in a study of cytomegalovirus exposure and HLA in healthy donors. TCRdb's table, derived via immunoSEQ multiplex PCR, lists solely in-frame clones and lacks some. The sample lists 95,000 to 150,000 clones, roughly 90% occurring once. The sample taken for sequencing was PBMCs. These receptors all stem from a woman between 18 and 30 years old in good health and CMV-seropositive.

This chain joins TRBV15 and TRBJ2-7; no clear D. Per germline, CDR1 LNHNV and CDR2 YYDKDF (reference sequence). This CDR3 contains 12 residues. V was trimmed by 6 bases and J by 2 bases, leaving 8 bases between them. The CDR3: CATSSGTYEQYF. The CDR3 bases are TGTGCCACCAGTTCGGGTACCTACGAGCAGTACTTC.

The chain combines TRBV10-1 with TRBJ2-1; TRBD1 is a possible D gene (6 bases). Trimming shortened V by 6 bases and J by 6 bases, and 9 bases separated the two germline ends. The CDR3 runs to 12 residues. CDR1 WNHNN and CDR2 SYGVQD come from the germline V gene (reference sequence). The CDR3 sequence is CASSPQGNEQFF. CDR3 bases: TGCGCCAGCAGCCCACAGGGCAATGAGCAGTTCTTC.

The CDR3 DNA follows: TGTGCCAGCAGCGTCCGGGACAGGGATCTCTATGGCTACACCTTC. It encodes CASSVRDRDLYGYTF. The chain recombines TRBV5-5 with TRBJ1-2; 9 nucleotides agree with TRBD1. The V segment lost 4 bases and the J segment 4 bases; nucleotides outside the gene matches: 8. The CDR3 has 15 residues. CDR1 and CDR2 from the germline V gene are SGHKS and YYEKEE (reference sequence).

V is TRBV9 and J is TRBJ2-3, with TRBD1 matching 8 bases. In germline, CDR1 is SGDLS, CDR2 YYNGEE. V shed 3 bases and J 3 bases; nucleotides not matched to a gene: 6. The CDR3 covers 15 residues. In nucleotides, the CDR3 is TGTGCCAGCAGCGAGGCGACAGGGGCGACAGATACGCAGTATTTT. Residues: CASSEATGATDTQYF.

The genes are TRBV6-6 and TRBJ1-1, with 7 bases matching TRBD1. V trimming: 5 bases; J trimming: 7 bases; junction bases outside the gene matches: 10. This CDR3 contains 14 residues. Germline V gene lookup returns CDR1 MNHNY and CDR2 SVGAGI (reference sequence). This CDR3 reads CASSTMTGSREAFF. The CDR3 DNA follows: TGTGCCAGCAGTACCATGACAGGGAGTCGTGAAGCTTTCTTT.

The chain couples TRBV9 to TRBJ1-3; weak D call: TRBD1 (6 bases). The CDR3 consists of 17 residues. The germline CDR1 and CDR2 sequences are SGDLS and YYNGEE. Trimming removed 4 bases from V and 2 bases from J, with 19 bases in between. The DNA for the CDR3 is TGTGCCAGCAGCCCCCTCAGGGGTCCTCTGACTGGAAACACCATATATTTT. This gives the protein CASSPLRGPLTGNTIYF.

Comments on this clone: The sample carries other DNA sequences with the same CDR3. The chain employs TRBV6-1 and TRBJ2-3; 12 bases are shared with TRBD2. The CDR3 loop spans 15 amino acids. V shed 2 bases and J 4 bases; nucleotides not matched to a gene: 1. The germline gives CDR1 MNHNS, CDR2 SASEGT. CDR3: CASSELAGGPDTQYF. CDR3 coding DNA: TGTGCCAGCAGTGAACTAGCGGGAGGGCCAGATACGCAGTATTTT.

The chain uses TRBV4-1 and TRBJ1-5, with 8 nucleotides matching TRBD1. This CDR3 is built from 15 residues. Trimming removed 4 bases from V and 5 bases from J; junction bases left unmatched: 7. Germline loops: CDR1 MGHRA, CDR2 YSYEKL. The DNA for the CDR3 is TGCGCCAGCAGCCTCGGACAGGGAGGATATCAGCCCCAGCATTTT. It specifies CASSLGQGGYQPQHF.

This rearrangement joins TRBV14 to TRBJ1-1; D gene uncertain. This CDR3 comprises 13 residues. V dropped 3 bases and J dropped 2 bases, with 7 bases sitting between them. Germline V CDR1 and CDR2: SGHDN, FVKESK. CDR3 bases: TGTGCCAGCAGCCATACAGTAAACACTGAAGCTTTCTTT. Protein: CASSHTVNTEAFF.

The chain employs TRBV29-1 and TRBJ2-1, with D perhaps matching TRBD2 (6 bases). Germline-derived CDR1 and CDR2 are SQVTM and ANQGSEA. V was clipped by 6 bases and J by 0 bases, with 15 bases between them. There are 15 residues in the CDR3. CDR3 DNA sequence: TGCAGCGTGGCCGGGACTGCTAGCTCCTACAATGAGCAGTTCTTC. This sequence encodes CSVAGTASSYNEQFF.

The chain employs TRBV7-2 and TRBJ2-1; D is ambiguous. In germline, CDR1 is SGHTA, CDR2 FQGNSA. The V end was cut by 0 bases, the J end by 0 bases, with 6 bases between. The CDR3 runs to 15 residues. CDR3 loop: CASSLARGSYNEQFF. As DNA, the CDR3 is TGTGCCAGCAGCTTAGCAAGAGGCTCCTACAATGAGCAGTTCTTC.

The table lists this clone with a count of one. The V and J genes are TRBV18 and TRBJ1-3; D possibly corresponds to TRBD1 (5 bases). The CDR3 is made up of 18 amino acids. V was trimmed by 4 bases and J by 2 bases, leaving 21 bases between them. Per germline, CDR1 KGHSH and CDR2 LQKENI. The CDR3 nucleotides read TGTGCCAGCTCACGGGCCGCTAGGGGAGGGGAGGCTGGAAACACCATATATTTT. This encodes CASSRAARGGEAGNTIYF.

The chain links TRBV29-1 to TRBJ2-5, with a weak D call TRBD2 (5 bases). The length of the CDR3 is 11 residues. The germline V gene encodes CDR1 SQVTM and CDR2 ANQGSEA. V dropped 8 bases and J dropped 2 bases, with 9 bases sitting between them. The CDR3 bases are TGCAGCACCGGGAAACAAGAGACCCAGTACTTC. The encoded protein is CSTGKQETQYF.

V gene TRBV25-1 combines with J gene TRBJ1-5, with a weak D call TRBD1 (5 bases). CDR1 and CDR2 (germline): MGHDK, SYGVNS. The CDR3 extends over 14 amino acids. V was shortened by 6 bases and J by 1 base, with 10 bases between the two germline ends. Written as DNA, the CDR3 is TGTGCCAGCAGCAGGGAGGGAAGCAATCAGCCCCAGCATTTT. It codes for CASSREGSNQPQHF.

The chain uses TRBV5-1 and TRBJ2-1, with 9 bases aligning to TRBD2. The J segment lost 4 bases and the V segment lost 4 bases, leaving 6 bases of the junction unmatched. Germline CDR1 and CDR2: SGHRS and YFSETQ. The CDR3 runs 15 residues. The CDR3: CASSRTSELYNEQFF. CDR3 in DNA: TGCGCCAGCAGCAGGACTAGCGAATTATACAATGAGCAGTTCTTC.

The table lists this clone with a few counts. The gene calls are TRBV6-9 and TRBJ2-1; D unclear. The CDR3 has 11 amino acids. CDR1 is MNHGY and CDR2 is SVAAGI in the germline V gene. Deletions cut 8 bases from V and 4 bases from J, with 6 bases between. CDR3 protein: CASRRYNEQFF. DNA for the CDR3: TGTGCCAGCCGGCGGTACAATGAGCAGTTCTTC.

Here the CDR3 DNA reads TGTGCCAGCAGCGTAGCAGCAACTAATGAAAAACTGTTTTTT. Translating gives CASSVAATNEKLFF. V is TRBV9 and J is TRBJ1-4; D not certain. The CDR3 is 14 amino acids. CDR1 and CDR2 from the germline V gene are SGDLS and YYNGEE. Trimming took off 0 bases at V and 0 bases at J, with 3 bases between the two ends.

There are a few counts of this clone. The V call is TRBV4-3, the J call TRBJ1-5, with a tentative D call TRBD1 (5 bases). V gave up 0 bases and J gave up 7 bases, with 10 bases separating them. The length of the CDR3 is 14 residues. Germline values: CDR1 LGHNA, CDR2 YSLEER. Here the CDR3 reads CASSQEAGGQPQHF. DNA for the CDR3: TGCGCCAGCAGCCAAGAAGCGGGGGGGCAGCCCCAGCATTTT.

The chain couples TRBV5-6 to TRBJ2-7, with TRBD2 as a possible D gene (6 bases). Germline V gene data show CDR1 as SGHDT and CDR2 as YYEEEE. The CDR3 has 13 residues. V gave up 0 bases and J gave up 6 bases, with 10 bases separating them. CDR3 nucleotide sequence: TGTGCCAGCAGCTTGGGTAGGGGAGGCGAGCAGTACTTC. It codes for CASSLGRGGEQYF.

This clone has just one count. The chain is built from TRBV7-8 and TRBJ1-5; D may be TRBD1 (6 bases). V was clipped by 5 bases and J by 6 bases, with 26 bases between them. This CDR3 has 18 residues. Germline V gives CDR1 SGHVS, CDR2 FQNEAQ. The CDR3: CASSPVPWGGARVQPQHF. CDR3 in DNA: TGTGCCAGCAGCCCAGTCCCCTGGGGGGGGGCAAGGGTTCAGCCCCAGCATTTT.

This clone was observed a handful of times. The V call is TRBV27, the J call TRBJ2-7; no firm D call. Germline loops: CDR1 MNHEY, CDR2 SMNVEV (reference sequence). The CDR3 is made up of 13 amino acids. V was trimmed by 2 bases and J by 1 base, leaving 6 bases between them. The CDR3 DNA follows: TGTGCCAGCAGTTTAGGGCTGTCCTACGAGCAGTACTTC. Protein: CASSLGLSYEQYF.

This rearrangement joins TRBV15 to TRBJ1-1, with TRBD1 as a possible D gene (5 bases). Trimming shortened V by 4 bases and J by 4 bases, and 19 bases separated the two germline ends. CDR1 and CDR2 (germline): LNHNV, YYDKDF (reference sequence). CDR3 size: 16 residues. For the CDR3, the DNA is TGTGCCACCAGCATAACGTTGGGGGGTAGGGGCACTGAAGCTTTCTTT. It encodes CATSITLGGRGTEAFF.

CDR3 amino acids: CASTDAPGDTQYF. The CDR3 DNA is TGTGCCAGCACCGACGCCCCCGGGGATACGCAGTATTTT. The chain employs TRBV6-5 and TRBJ2-3, with D hard to call. The CDR3 has 13 residues. Germline V gene data show CDR1 as MNHEY and CDR2 as SVGAGI. Trimming took off 7 bases at V and 6 bases at J, with 14 bases between the two ends.

The J gene is TRBJ2-7, the V gene TRBV11-3, with a possible D match to TRBD1 (5 bases). The CDR3 sequence is 17 residues long. V was pared by 6 bases and J by 2 bases, with 23 bases between. Germline V lookup: CDR1 SGHNT, CDR2 YENEEA. The CDR3, as DNA: TGTGCCAGCAGTCGATTAGCCCATCCGACAGCCACCTACGAGCAGTACTTC. Its translation is CASSRLAHPTATYEQYF.

The V and J genes are TRBV7-2 and TRBJ1-5; 8 nucleotides align to TRBD1. The length of the CDR3 is 14 residues. Germline CDR1 reads SGHTA; CDR2 reads FQGNSA. The junction had 8 bases not matched to a gene; V was cut back by 7 bases and J by 6 bases. In nucleotides, the CDR3 is TGTGCCAGCATGATACAGGGGGGACGTCAGCCCCAGCATTTT. This encodes CASMIQGGRQPQHF.

The CDR3 coding sequence is TGTGCCAGCAGTGAAGCGAAAAGGGGAGGCTCCTACGAGCAGTACTTC. Translated, it gives CASSEAKRGGSYEQYF. The genes are TRBV6-1 and TRBJ2-7; maybe TRBD2 (6 bases). CDR1 and CDR2 from the germline V gene are MNHNS and SASEGT. V was trimmed by 0 bases and J by 0 bases, leaving 12 bases between them. The CDR3 loop spans 16 amino acids.

The genes are TRBV11-3 and TRBJ2-7; 11 nucleotides match TRBD1. Germline assignment: CDR1 SGHNT and CDR2 YENEEA. The trim removed 4 bases at V and 3 bases at J, leaving 8 bases unmatched. The CDR3 is made up of 16 amino acids. The DNA of the CDR3 is TGTGCCAGCAGCTGGAGCACCGGGACAGGGGGCTACGAGCAGTACTTC. Translating gives CASSWSTGTGGYEQYF.

The rearrangement joins TRBV27 to TRBJ2-2; D possibly corresponds to TRBD1 (5 bases). Trimming stripped 0 bases from V and 1 base from J, with 15 bases between. The CDR3 covers 18 residues. Germline-derived CDR1 and CDR2 are MNHEY and SMNVEV (reference sequence). The CDR3 is CASSLSRQGEQNTGELFF. For the CDR3, the DNA is TGTGCCAGCAGTTTATCACGACAAGGGGAACAGAACACCGGGGAGCTGTTTTTT.